This passage covers 20 T cell receptor beta chains from one sample sequenced in a study of T cells after yellow fever vaccination. A single record per CDR3 protein comes from TCRdb applying MiXCR to the 5' RACE reads. The sample has approximately 610,000 distinct CDR3 sequences; roughly a sixth are singletons. The sample consisted of PBMCs, taken about 5 days after the first yellow fever vaccination. These receptors all stem from a man aged 18 to 35 who received the YFV17D yellow fever vaccine.

In this sample, this clonotype turned up many times. The chain has TRBV7-2 and TRBJ2-3; D is undetermined. V dropped 3 bases and J dropped 0 bases, with 7 bases sitting between them. Per germline, CDR1 SGHTA and CDR2 FQGNSA. The CDR3 has 14 amino acids. CDR3 nucleotides: TGTGCCAGCAGCTTGGTAGTGAGCACAGATACGCAGTATTTT. This gives the protein CASSLVVSTDTQYF.

In its sample, this clonotype was seen a few times. The chain employs TRBV4-2 and TRBJ2-5; 10 bases are shared with TRBD1. The CDR3 has 19 residues. Germline-derived CDR1 and CDR2 are LGHNA and YNFKEQ. J lost 5 bases, V lost 0 bases, and 15 bases had no gene match. CDR3 residues: CASSQEGRGGQGLFETQYF. The CDR3 coding sequence is TGTGCCAGCAGCCAAGAAGGGCGCGGGGGACAGGGGTTGTTTGAGACCCAGTACTTC.

The chain couples TRBV20-1 to TRBJ2-5, with D tentatively TRBD1 or TRBD2 (6 bases each). This CDR3 has 12 amino acids. The V end lost 7 bases, the J end lost 1 base, and 10 bases lay between the germline ends. Germline loops: CDR1 DFQATT, CDR2 SNEGSKA (reference sequence). CDR3 coding DNA: TGCAGTGGTGGGGGGCCCCAAGAGACCCAGTACTTC. Encoded protein: CSGGGPQETQYF.

This chain connects TRBV3-1 to TRBJ2-1, with 8 bases lining up with TRBD1. The CDR3 has 13 residues. CDR1 is LGHDT and CDR2 is YNNKEL in the germline V gene (reference sequence). Losses at the gene ends were 2 bases for V and 7 bases for J; bases not matched to a gene: 1. The CDR3 is CASSQRQGNEQFF. Here the CDR3 DNA reads TGTGCCAGCAGCCAAAGACAGGGGAATGAGCAGTTCTTC.

This clonotype was counted only a few times. This chain joins TRBV9 and TRBJ1-1; D uncertain. The CDR3 loop spans 14 amino acids. Germline CDR1 is SGDLS and CDR2 is YYNGEE. V lost 3 bases and J lost 3, with 12 bases in between. The CDR3 loop is CASSAGPTDTEAFF. Here the CDR3 DNA reads TGTGCCAGCAGCGCCGGACCCACCGACACTGAAGCTTTCTTT.

V is TRBV9 and J is TRBJ1-2, with D perhaps matching TRBD1 (6 bases). The V gene lost 4 bases and the J gene lost 8 bases, with 18 bases spanning the gap. Germline CDR1 is SGDLS and CDR2 is YYNGEE. The CDR3 length is 14 residues. The CDR3 DNA reads TGTGCCAGCAGCTCCGAAACAGGGTTAAAGGGCTACACCTTC. It codes for CASSSETGLKGYTF.

V usage is TRBV6-2 or TRBV6-3 and J usage is TRBJ2-1, with 10 bases aligning to TRBD2. With V trimmed by 6 bases and J by 1 base, 9 bases remained unmatched. There are 17 residues in the CDR3. The germline V gene has CDR1 MNHEY and CDR2 SVGEGT. CDR3 loop: CASRPSASGGSYNEQFF. The CDR3 bases are TGTGCCAGCAGACCCTCAGCTAGCGGGGGTTCCTACAATGAGCAGTTCTTC.

V and J are TRBV3-1 and TRBJ2-3, with a tentative D call TRBD2 (7 bases). V was trimmed by 4 bases and J by 4 bases, leaving 18 bases between them. Germline loops: CDR1 LGHDT, CDR2 YNNKEL (reference sequence). CDR3 size: 16 residues. CDR3 loop: CASSPAGAGVADTQYF. The CDR3 nucleotides read TGTGCCAGCAGCCCTGCGGGGGCGGGGGTCGCAGATACGCAGTATTTT.

The rearrangement uses TRBV6-2 or TRBV6-3 and TRBJ2-1, with 11 nucleotides matching TRBD2. The CDR3 length is 15 residues. Trimming removed 6 bases from V and 7 bases from J; junction bases left unmatched: 8. Germline V lookup: CDR1 MNHEY, CDR2 SVGEGT. CDR3 DNA: TGTGCCAGCAGCTACCTAGCGGGGGGAGGGAATGAGCAGTTCTTC. It is translated as CASSYLAGGGNEQFF.

Only a few counts were recorded for this clonotype. The CDR3 DNA is TGTGCCAGCGAAAGCGGCCTATACGAGCAGTACTTC. Translation: CASESGLYEQYF. The V and J genes are TRBV6-6 and TRBJ2-7, with D perhaps TRBD2 (5 bases). The CDR3 length is 12 residues. CDR1 is MNHNY, CDR2 SVGAGI, per germline (reference sequence). The V end lost 8 bases, the J end lost 4 bases, and 12 bases lay between the germline ends.

The chain recombines TRBV10-2 with TRBJ2-7, with 9 bases matching TRBD2. V dropped 4 bases and J dropped 4; count of bases not matched to a gene: 17. In germline, CDR1 is WSHSY, CDR2 SAAADI. The CDR3 sequence is 18 residues long. CDR3 loop: CASSGSLGGGGEKYEQYV. The CDR3 nucleotides read TGCGCCAGCAGTGGATCCCTGGGCGGCGGGGGGGAGAAGTACGAGCAGTACGTC.

This clonotype was detected ten times or more. V is TRBV7-8 and J is TRBJ2-5; D not certain. Germline V gene lookup returns CDR1 SGHVS and CDR2 FQNEAQ. The CDR3 length is 13 residues. V shed 1 base and J shed 4 bases, with 7 bases lying between them. The CDR3 nucleotides read TGTGCCAGCAGCTTAGGGATGAGAGAGACCCAGTACTTC. Translated: CASSLGMRETQYF.

This clonotype was seen only a few times. The gene calls are TRBV5-1 and TRBJ2-7, with 9 positions matching TRBD1. The CDR3 extends over 14 amino acids. Germline V gene data show CDR1 as SGHRS and CDR2 as YFSETQ. V trimming: 0 bases; J trimming: 4 bases; junction bases outside the gene matches: 2. The CDR3, as DNA: TGCGCCAGCAGCTTGGTCGGGACAGGGTACGAGCAGTACTTC. It translates to CASSLVGTGYEQYF.

This chain links TRBV6-5 with TRBJ2-5; TRBD1 might be the D (6 bases). Germline V gives CDR1 MNHEY, CDR2 SVGAGI. CDR3 length: 18 amino acids. The V end was cut by 1 base, the J end by 1 base, with 19 bases between. The DNA for the CDR3 is TGTGCCAGCAGTTACTTGAGGGGTGCCGGACAGTCCCAAGAGACCCAGTACTTC. This codes for CASSYLRGAGQSQETQYF.

The sample holds a few counts of this clonotype. V usage is TRBV10-3 and J usage is TRBJ1-3, with D hard to call. This CDR3 contains 16 residues. Germline-derived CDR1 and CDR2 are ENHRY and SYGVKD. Deletions cut 1 base from V and 0 bases from J, with 10 bases between. The CDR3: CAISEYLPTSGNTIYF. The CDR3 nucleotides read TGTGCCATCAGTGAGTACCTGCCGACCTCTGGAAACACCATATATTTT.

This clonotype occurred a few times. The chain uses TRBV18 and TRBJ2-2; no clear D. Trimming took 3 bases from V and 6 from J, leaving 11 bases between them. Germline CDR1 is KGHSH and CDR2 is LQKENI. There are 14 residues in the CDR3. The CDR3 spells CASSPGEAAGELFF. CDR3 bases: TGTGCCAGCTCACCGGGCGAGGCGGCCGGGGAGCTGTTTTTT.

There are a few counts of this clonotype. The chain recombines TRBV5-1 with TRBJ2-3, with 10 bases lining up with TRBD2. The CDR3 runs to 14 residues. The germline gives CDR1 SGHRS, CDR2 YFSETQ. J gave up 4 bases and V 5 bases, and 4 bases lay outside the gene matches. Here the CDR3 DNA reads TGCGCCAGCAGGCTACTAGCGGGGTCAGATACGCAGTATTTT. This sequence encodes CASRLLAGSDTQYF.

This chain joins TRBV19 and TRBJ2-2; D ambiguous. The CDR3 loop spans 16 amino acids. The germline gives CDR1 LNHDA, CDR2 SQIVND (reference sequence). Deletions cut 3 bases from V and 4 bases from J, with 15 bases between. The CDR3 DNA reads TGTGCCAGTAGTATCAATCCGGGCTCGAGCACCGGGGAGCTGTTTTTT. This encodes CASSINPGSSTGELFF.

This clonotype has a handful of counts. The chain combines TRBV3-1 with TRBJ2-5; TRBD1 matches at 7 bases. This CDR3 has 15 amino acids. CDR1 and CDR2 from the germline V gene are LGHDT and YNNKEL (reference sequence). V was pared by 2 bases and J by 1 base, with 4 bases of the junction left unmatched. The CDR3 nucleotides read TGTGCCAGCAGCCAAACAGGGGACCTCCAAGAGACCCAGTACTTC. Translated: CASSQTGDLQETQYF.

This clonotype has only a few counts. The chain combines TRBV20-1 with TRBJ2-3, with a weak D call TRBD2 (5 bases). This CDR3 is 15 amino acids long. CDR1 DFQATT and CDR2 SNEGSKA come from the germline V gene (reference sequence). The V end was cut by 0 bases, the J end by 3 bases, with 13 bases between. For the CDR3, the DNA is TGCAGTGCTAGAGATTCGCTAGCTGTGACAGATACGCAGTATTTT. This sequence encodes CSARDSLAVTDTQYF.